The entry that follows covers one T cell receptor (beta chain) sequence. Its cognate antigen is unknown. This record comes from a study of cytomegalovirus exposure and HLA in healthy donors. In the study overall: A later analysis reported the roughly 120 validation repertoires used the same platform as the roughly 700 first-cohort repertoires. Findings and limits, study-wide: The listing of fewer than 200 TCR beta chains classed them as cytomegalovirus-associated. TCR clusters originating in the first cohort tended to co-occur in the 120 validation repertoires, according to a later analysis.

The donors were in the approximately 120-subject validation cohort, distinct from the roughly 700-subject first cohort. The assay was immunoSEQ multiplex PCR, and TCRdb's table has in-frame clones only and misses some. Among approximately 240,000 clones, 85% to 95% were seen once, and the ten largest hold around 1.1%. The sequence was collected from a woman between 18 and 29 years old in good health and CMV-seronegative. Sequencing was done on a sample of PBMCs.

Here the CDR3 reads CASSFDSGARTDTQYF. CDR3 DNA sequence: TGCGCCAGCAGCTTCGATAGCGGAGCCCGCACAGATACGCAGTATTTT. The gene calls are TRBV5-1 and TRBJ2-3; the D gene is possibly TRBD2 (6 bases). CDR3 length: 16 amino acids. From germline, CDR1 is SGHRS and CDR2 YFSETQ. V lost 2 bases to trimming and J lost 1 base, with 14 bases between them. The variable domain in full, with the rest retrieved from reference TRBV5-1 and TRBJ2-3, is KAGVTQTPRYLIKTRGQQVTLSCSPISGHRSVSWYQQTPGQGLQFLFEYFSETQRNKGNFPGRFSGRQFSNSRSEMNVSTLELGDSALYLCASSFDSGARTDTQYFGPGTRLTVL.